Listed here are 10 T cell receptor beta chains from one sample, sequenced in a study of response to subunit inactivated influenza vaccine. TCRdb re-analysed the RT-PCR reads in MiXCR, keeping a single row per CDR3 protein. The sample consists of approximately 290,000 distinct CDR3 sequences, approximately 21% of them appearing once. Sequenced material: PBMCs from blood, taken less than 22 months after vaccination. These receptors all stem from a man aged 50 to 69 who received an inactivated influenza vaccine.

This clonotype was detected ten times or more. The CDR3 region is CASSLGLNTEAFF. The DNA of the CDR3 is TGTGCCAGCAGCCTGGGACTTAACACTGAAGCTTTCTTT. The chain joins TRBV12-3 or TRBV12-4 to TRBJ1-1, with D possibly matching TRBD1 (5 bases). Deletions cut 6 bases from V and 2 bases from J, with 10 bases between. The CDR3 spans 13 residues.

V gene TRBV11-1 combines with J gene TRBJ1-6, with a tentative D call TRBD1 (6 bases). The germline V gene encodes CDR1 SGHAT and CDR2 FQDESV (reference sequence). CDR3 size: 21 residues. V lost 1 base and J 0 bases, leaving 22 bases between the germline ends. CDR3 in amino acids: CASSLVGSVAGATSYNSPLHF. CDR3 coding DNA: TGTGCCAGCAGCTTAGTAGGCTCCGTGGCAGGGGCTACCTCCTATAATTCACCCCTCCACTTT.

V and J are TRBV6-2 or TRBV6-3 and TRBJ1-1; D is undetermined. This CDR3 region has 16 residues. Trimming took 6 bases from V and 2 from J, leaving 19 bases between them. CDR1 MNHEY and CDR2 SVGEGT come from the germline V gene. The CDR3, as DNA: TGTGCCAGCAGGGAGAGAGCGGGCCGCATAAACACTGAAGCTTTCTTT. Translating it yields CASRERAGRINTEAFF.

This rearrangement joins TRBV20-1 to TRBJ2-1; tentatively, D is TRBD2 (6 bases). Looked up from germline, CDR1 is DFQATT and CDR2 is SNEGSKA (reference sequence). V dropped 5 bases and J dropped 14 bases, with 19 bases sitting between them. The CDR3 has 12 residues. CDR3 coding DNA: TGCAGTGCTGGCGGGACCGATCGTCAGGAGTTCTTC. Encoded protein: CSAGGTDRQEFF.

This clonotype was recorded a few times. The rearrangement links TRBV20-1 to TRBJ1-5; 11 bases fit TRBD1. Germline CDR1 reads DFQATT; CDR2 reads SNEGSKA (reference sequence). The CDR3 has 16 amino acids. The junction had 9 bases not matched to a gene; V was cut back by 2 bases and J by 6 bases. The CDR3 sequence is CSARRWTGGLGQPQHF. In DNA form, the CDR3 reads TGCAGTGCTAGACGTTGGACAGGGGGCTTGGGTCAGCCCCAGCATTTT.

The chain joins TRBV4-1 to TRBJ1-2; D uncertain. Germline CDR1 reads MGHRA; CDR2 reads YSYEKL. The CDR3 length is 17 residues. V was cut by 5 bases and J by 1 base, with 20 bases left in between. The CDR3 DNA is TGCGCCAGCAGCTATCAGACCGCAGGTGCTCTTAACTATGGCTACACCTTC. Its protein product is CASSYQTAGALNYGYTF.

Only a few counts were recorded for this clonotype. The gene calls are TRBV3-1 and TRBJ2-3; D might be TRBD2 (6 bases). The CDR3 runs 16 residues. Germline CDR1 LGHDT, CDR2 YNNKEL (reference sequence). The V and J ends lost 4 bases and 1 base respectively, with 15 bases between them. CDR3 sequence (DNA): TGTGCCAGCAGCCGGGGGGTAGTACGGGGCACAGATACGCAGTATTTT. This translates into CASSRGVVRGTDTQYF.

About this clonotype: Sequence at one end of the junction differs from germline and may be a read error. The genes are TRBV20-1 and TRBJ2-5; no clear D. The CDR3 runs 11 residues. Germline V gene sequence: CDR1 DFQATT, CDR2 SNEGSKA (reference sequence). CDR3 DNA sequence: TGCAGTGCTGGAGATTTCCAGACCCAGTACTTC. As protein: CSAGDFQTQYF.

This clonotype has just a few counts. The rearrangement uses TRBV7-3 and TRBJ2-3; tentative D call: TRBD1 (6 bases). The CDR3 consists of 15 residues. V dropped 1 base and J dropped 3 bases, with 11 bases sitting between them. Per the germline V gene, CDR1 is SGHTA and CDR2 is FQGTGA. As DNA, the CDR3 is TGTGCCAGCAGCTTAAACAGGGAGAATACAGATACGCAGTATTTT. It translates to CASSLNRENTDTQYF.

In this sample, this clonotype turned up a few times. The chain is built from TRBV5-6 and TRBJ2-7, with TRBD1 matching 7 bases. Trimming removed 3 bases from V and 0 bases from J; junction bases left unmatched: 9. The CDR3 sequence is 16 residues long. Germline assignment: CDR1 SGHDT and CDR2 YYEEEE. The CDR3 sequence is CASSWGTDPSSYEQYF. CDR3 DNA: TGTGCCAGCAGCTGGGGGACAGACCCCAGCTCCTACGAGCAGTACTTC. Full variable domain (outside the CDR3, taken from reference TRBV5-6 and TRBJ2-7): DAGVTQSPTHLIKTRGQQVTLRCSPKSGHDTVSWYQQALGQGPQFIFQYYEEEERQRGNFPDRFSGHQFPNYSSELNVNALLLGDSALYLCASSWGTDPSSYEQYFGPGTRLTVT.